This T cell receptor beta chain derives from a study of regulatory T cells in long-lasting Graves disease (dated by TCRdb to about 2021). With respect to the entire study: To count as having persistent Graves' disease, a patient had to have received antithyroid drug treatment for over 5 years with TSH receptor autoantibodies remaining persistently positive. The study was registered as a clinical trial and conducted in China. Persistent Graves' disease patients were compared with newly diagnosed Graves' disease patients by peripheral blood TCR sequencing and RNA sequencing. Persistent Graves' disease patients in the clinical cohort had taken antithyroid drugs for roughly ten years on average. A total of around 35 samples were covered by TCR sequencing, comprising approximately 13 persistent and approximately 20 newly diagnosed Graves' disease patients. General findings and caveats noted by the study authors: Patients with persistent disease shared more public clonotypes (approximately 2,500) than newly diagnosed patients did (966). Sequencing and analysis were restricted to the TCR beta chain. Peripheral blood alone was examined, since thyroid tissue, which constituted the primary lesion, could not be accessed. The authors acknowledged the small sample size as a limitation that may reduce accuracy. Persistent Graves' disease patients showed lower TCR Shannon entropy and fewer highly expanded clones than newly diagnosed patients, suggesting clonal expansion.

This clonotype was picked up many times. What this receptor recognizes is not known. Within one base of it there is no much larger clone, and no base qualities were kept. Libraries were constructed by multiplex PCR. The instrument was an Illumina HiSeq 4000. TCR beta libraries were built with iRepertoire HTBI primers and Arm-PCR amplification of CDR3 regions. PCR products were gel purified before sequencing. The original methods were these. Across samples, some 62 TRBV and around 15 TRBJ segments were identified and used for gene usage analysis of CDR3 amino acid clonotypes. COPE and FqMerger were used to merge filtered high-quality paired reads into contigs. BLAST was used to align contigs to IMGT TRBV, TRBD and TRBJ reference genes, with CDR3 defined following IMGT. Highly expanded clones were defined as clonotypes with a frequency above 0.1%. Shannon entropy was used to measure repertoire diversity, and the Gini coefficient was used to measure V-J evenness. Public clonotypes were defined as clonotypes shared by more than one individual. Starting from the raw public reads, TCRdb applied fastp trimming at Q25, assembled clones with MiXCR and retained in-frame beta chains. Each record represents a unique CDR3 protein, reported with the most common genes and DNA among its rows. The V and J calls follow TCRdb's processing rather than the paper's. The sample includes roughly 450,000 distinct CDR3 sequences, with less than 25% observed a single time. Of the sample, approximately 8% falls within the top ten clones.

The time point label for this specimen denotes: persistent/refractory GD, antithyroid drugs over 5 years with positive TRAb. For both TCR sequencing and RNA sequencing, RNA was extracted from PBMCs using TRIzol. The diagnosis of Graves' disease followed American Thyroid Association guidelines. Patients for the study were recruited at an endocrinology department in Xi'an, China. From each patient, about 9 milliliters of peripheral blood was collected into an EDTA anticoagulant tube. Ficoll Paque Plus density gradient separation was used to isolate PBMCs, and no further T cell sorting was done. An Agilent 2100 Bioanalyzer and agarose gel were used to check RNA quality, while a NanoDrop 2000 measured RNA concentration. The material was peripheral blood mononuclear cells (PBMCs), obtained when the disease was refractory, from a patient treated with antithyroid drugs. This sequence was found in a female donor with Graves disease.

The DNA sequence reads TGTGCCAGCAGTTTCTCTTCAAACACCGGGGAGCTGTTTTTT. It translates to CASSFSSNTGELFF. The chain is made from TRBV27 and TRBJ2-2, with the D gene call left open. V loses 3 bases, J loses 2 bases, and the germline ends lie 7 bases apart. CDR1 is given as MNHEY and CDR2 as SMNVEV, both from the germline V gene (reference sequence). There are 14 amino acids in the CDR3, from cysteine to phenylalanine inclusive. Only the CDR3 region is kept as DNA, spanning 42 bases read in frame from base 1.